This T cell receptor (beta chain) was observed in a study of T cell responses to AZD1222 COVID-19 vaccine. Study outcomes and limitations: Just a handful of AZD1222 recipients were seropositive at baseline. Nearly half of spike-specific TCRs reportedly target variant regions that are unmutated in the B.1.351 and B.1.1.7 variants.

The CDR3 runs to 13 residues. Looked up from germline, CDR1 is GTSNPN and CDR2 is SVGIG (reference sequence). Trimming stripped 0 bases from V and 6 bases from J, with 10 bases between. About this clone itself: Its antigen is not identified.

Generated by immunoSEQ multiplex PCR, the TCRdb table keeps only in-frame clones and is missing some. Of roughly 200,000 clones listed, 90% to 95% are singletons. This TCR was sampled from an adult in good health. Sequenced here: peripheral blood, sampled on day 0 of MenACWY control vaccination. The chain combines TRBV30 with TRBJ2-3, with D maybe TRBD2 (5 bases). The chain's CDR3 is CAWSVRGPDTQYF. The CDR3 bases are TGTGCCTGGAGTGTAAGAGGGCCGGATACGCAGTATTTT.